This TCR beta chain originates from a study of T cell repertoires in cytomegalovirus infection. Looking at the study overall: Public TCR beta signatures indicated both CMV infection and matching HLA type. Points from the study as a whole: The ex vivo response was dominated by HLA-C-restricted CMV-specific TCR beta clonotypes. Summed frequency of public TCR beta families distinguished CMV carriers with the relevant HLA.

Each CDR3 protein is one row after TCRdb ran MiXCR on the reads. The sample lists roughly 320,000 distinct CDR3 sequences; more than 8% were seen once. The germline V gene encodes CDR1 SGHTA and CDR2 FQGNSA. The CDR3 consists of 16 residues. The ends lost 2 bases at V and 2 bases at J; junction bases unmatched: 6. This clonotype has at least ten counts. Its specificity is not known. The specimen sequenced was PBMCs. This chain joins TRBV7-2 and TRBJ2-3; 8 bases are a match to TRBD2. The receptor was isolated from a human donor in good health (CMV status not recorded). Some clones in this sample may be carry-over from other donors' samples. The CDR3: CASSLRGGLTTDTQYF. DNA of the CDR3: TGTGCCAGCAGCTTACGGGGGGGGTTAACCACAGATACGCAGTATTTT.